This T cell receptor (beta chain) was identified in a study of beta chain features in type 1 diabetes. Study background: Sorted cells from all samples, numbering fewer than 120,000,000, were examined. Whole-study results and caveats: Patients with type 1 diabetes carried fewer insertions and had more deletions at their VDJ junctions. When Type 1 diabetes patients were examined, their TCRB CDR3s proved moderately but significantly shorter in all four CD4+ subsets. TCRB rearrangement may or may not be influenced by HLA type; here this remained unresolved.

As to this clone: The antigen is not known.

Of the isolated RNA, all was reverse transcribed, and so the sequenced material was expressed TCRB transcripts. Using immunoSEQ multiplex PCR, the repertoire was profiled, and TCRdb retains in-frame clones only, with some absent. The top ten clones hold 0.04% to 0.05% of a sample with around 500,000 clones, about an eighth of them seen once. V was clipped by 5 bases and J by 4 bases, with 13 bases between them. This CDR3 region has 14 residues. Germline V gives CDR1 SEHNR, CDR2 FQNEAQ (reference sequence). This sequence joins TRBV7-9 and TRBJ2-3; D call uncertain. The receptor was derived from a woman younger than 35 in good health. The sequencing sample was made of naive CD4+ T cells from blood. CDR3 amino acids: CASSSSGAADTQYF. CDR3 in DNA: TGTGCCAGCAGCAGTTCCGGCGCCGCAGATACGCAGTATTTT.